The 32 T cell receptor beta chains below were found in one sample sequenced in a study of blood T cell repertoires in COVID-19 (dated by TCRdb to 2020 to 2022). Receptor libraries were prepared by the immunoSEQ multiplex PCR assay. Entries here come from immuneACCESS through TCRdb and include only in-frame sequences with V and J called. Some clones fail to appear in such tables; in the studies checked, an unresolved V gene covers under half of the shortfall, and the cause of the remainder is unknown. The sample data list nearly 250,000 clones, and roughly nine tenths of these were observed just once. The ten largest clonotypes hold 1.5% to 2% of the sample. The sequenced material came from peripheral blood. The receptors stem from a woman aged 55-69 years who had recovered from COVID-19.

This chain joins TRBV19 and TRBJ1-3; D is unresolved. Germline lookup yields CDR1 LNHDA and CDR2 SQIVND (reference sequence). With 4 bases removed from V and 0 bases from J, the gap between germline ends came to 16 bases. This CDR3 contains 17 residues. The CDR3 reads CASSTRTTLRSGNTIYF. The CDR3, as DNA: TGTGCCAGTAGTACTCGCACGACACTCCGCTCTGGAAACACCATATATTTT.

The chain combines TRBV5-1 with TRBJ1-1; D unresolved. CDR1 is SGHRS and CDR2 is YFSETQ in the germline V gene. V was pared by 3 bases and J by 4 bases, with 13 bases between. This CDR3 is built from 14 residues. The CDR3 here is CASSYDSRGTEAFF. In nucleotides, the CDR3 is TGCGCCAGCAGCTACGACTCCCGGGGCACTGAAGCTTTCTTT.

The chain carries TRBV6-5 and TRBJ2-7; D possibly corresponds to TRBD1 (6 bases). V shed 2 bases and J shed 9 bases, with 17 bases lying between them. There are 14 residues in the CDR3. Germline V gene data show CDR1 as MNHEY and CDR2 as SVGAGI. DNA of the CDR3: TGTGCCAGCAGTTACCCCGGACAGACTCTCGTGCAGTACTTC. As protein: CASSYPGQTLVQYF.

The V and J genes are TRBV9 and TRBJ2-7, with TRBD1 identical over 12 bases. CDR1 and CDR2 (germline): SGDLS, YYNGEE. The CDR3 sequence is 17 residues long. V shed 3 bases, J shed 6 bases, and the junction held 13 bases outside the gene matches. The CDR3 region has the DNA TGTGCCAGCAGCGGTGGGGGACAGGGGGCGTCTACTGGCGAGCAGTACTTC. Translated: CASSGGGQGASTGEQYF.

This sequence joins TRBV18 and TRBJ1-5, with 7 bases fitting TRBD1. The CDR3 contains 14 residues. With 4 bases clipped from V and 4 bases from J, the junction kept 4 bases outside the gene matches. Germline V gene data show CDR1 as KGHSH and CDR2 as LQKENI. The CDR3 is CASSLRDSNQPQHF. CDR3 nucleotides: TGTGCCAGCTCACTGAGGGACAGTAATCAGCCCCAGCATTTT.

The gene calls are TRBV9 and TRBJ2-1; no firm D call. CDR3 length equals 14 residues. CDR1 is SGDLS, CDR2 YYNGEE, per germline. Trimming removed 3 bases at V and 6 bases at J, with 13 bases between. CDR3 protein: CASSASPRLNEQFF. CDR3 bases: TGTGCCAGCAGCGCTTCCCCGAGGCTCAATGAGCAGTTCTTC.

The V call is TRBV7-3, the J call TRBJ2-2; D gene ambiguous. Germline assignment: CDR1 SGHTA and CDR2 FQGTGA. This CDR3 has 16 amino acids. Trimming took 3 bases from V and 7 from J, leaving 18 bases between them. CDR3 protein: CASSFGPGWLGGELFF. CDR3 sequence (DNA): TGTGCCAGCAGCTTTGGTCCAGGTTGGCTTGGCGGGGAGCTGTTTTTT.

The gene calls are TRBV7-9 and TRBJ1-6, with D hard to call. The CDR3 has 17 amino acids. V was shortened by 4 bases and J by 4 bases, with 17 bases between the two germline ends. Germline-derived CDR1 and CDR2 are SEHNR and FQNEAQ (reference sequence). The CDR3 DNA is TGTGCCAGCAGCTCACTGATGGGCAGCGGATATAATTCACCCCTCCACTTT. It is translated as CASSSLMGSGYNSPLHF.

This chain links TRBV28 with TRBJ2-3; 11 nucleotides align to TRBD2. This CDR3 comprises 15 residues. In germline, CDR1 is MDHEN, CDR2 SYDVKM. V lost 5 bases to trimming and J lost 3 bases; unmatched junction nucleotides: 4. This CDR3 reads CASSIAGGRTDTQYF. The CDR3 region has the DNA TGTGCCAGCAGTATAGCGGGGGGGCGGACAGATACGCAGTATTTT.

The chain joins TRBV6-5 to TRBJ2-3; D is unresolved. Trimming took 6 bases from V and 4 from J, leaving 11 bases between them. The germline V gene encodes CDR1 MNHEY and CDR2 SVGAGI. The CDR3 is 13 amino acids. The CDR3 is CASSLRAADTQYF. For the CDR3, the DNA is TGTGCCAGCAGCCTCCGTGCGGCAGATACGCAGTATTTT.

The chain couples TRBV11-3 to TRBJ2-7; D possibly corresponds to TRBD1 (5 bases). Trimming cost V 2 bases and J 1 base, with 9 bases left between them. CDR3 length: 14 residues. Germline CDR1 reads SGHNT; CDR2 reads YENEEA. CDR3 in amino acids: CASSLYQGSYEQYF. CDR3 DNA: TGTGCCAGCAGCTTATATCAGGGTTCCTACGAGCAGTACTTC.

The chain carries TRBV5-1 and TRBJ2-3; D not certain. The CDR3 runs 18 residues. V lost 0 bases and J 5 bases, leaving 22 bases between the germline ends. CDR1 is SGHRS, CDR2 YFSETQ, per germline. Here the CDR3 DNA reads TGCGCCAGCAGCTTGGAGGTGTTGGGCTCCGCAAACGGAGATACGCAGTATTTT. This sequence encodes CASSLEVLGSANGDTQYF. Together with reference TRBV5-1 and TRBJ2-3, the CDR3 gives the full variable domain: KAGVTQTPRYLIKTRGQQVTLSCSPISGHRSVSWYQQTPGQGLQFLFEYFSETQRNKGNFPGRFSGRQFSNSRSEMNVSTLELGDSALYLCASSLEVLGSANGDTQYFGPGTRLTVL.

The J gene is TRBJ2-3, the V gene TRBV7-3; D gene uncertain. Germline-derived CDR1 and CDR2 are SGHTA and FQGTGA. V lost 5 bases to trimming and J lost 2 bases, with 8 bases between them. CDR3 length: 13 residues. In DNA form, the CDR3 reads TGTGCCAGCAGCACAGACCCCACAGATACGCAGTATTTT. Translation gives CASSTDPTDTQYF.

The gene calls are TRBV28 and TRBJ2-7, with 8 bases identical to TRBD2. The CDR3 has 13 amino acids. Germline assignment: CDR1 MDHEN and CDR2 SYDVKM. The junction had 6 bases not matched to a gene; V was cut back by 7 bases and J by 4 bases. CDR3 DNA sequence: TGTGCCAGCACCCCGGGGGGGTTGTACGAGCAGTACTTC. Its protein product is CASTPGGLYEQYF.

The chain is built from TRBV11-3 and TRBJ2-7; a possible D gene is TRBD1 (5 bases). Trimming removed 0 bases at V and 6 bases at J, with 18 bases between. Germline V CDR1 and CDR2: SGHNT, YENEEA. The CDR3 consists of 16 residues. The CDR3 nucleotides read TGTGCCAGCAGCTTAGATATAGGGGCAGGGCTGGGCGAGCAGTACTTC. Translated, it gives CASSLDIGAGLGEQYF.

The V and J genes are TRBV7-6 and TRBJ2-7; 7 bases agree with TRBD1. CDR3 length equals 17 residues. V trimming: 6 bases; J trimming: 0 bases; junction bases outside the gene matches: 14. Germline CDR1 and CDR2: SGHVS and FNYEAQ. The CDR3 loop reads CASSYYSGTASSYEQYF. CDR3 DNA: TGTGCCAGCAGTTACTACTCCGGGACAGCCTCCTCCTACGAGCAGTACTTC.

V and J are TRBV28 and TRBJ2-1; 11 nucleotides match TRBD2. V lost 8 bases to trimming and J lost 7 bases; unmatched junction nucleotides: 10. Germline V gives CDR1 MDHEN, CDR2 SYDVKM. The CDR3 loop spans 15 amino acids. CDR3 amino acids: CASLLLAGGLNEQFF. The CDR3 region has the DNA TGTGCCAGCCTGCTTCTAGCGGGGGGTTTAAATGAGCAGTTCTTC.

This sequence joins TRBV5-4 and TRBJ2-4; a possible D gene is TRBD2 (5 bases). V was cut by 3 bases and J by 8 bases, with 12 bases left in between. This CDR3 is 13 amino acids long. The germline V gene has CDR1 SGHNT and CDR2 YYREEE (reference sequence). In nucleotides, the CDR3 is TGTGCCAGCAGCTCGGGGTCGCGGGACATTCAGTACTTC. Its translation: CASSSGSRDIQYF.

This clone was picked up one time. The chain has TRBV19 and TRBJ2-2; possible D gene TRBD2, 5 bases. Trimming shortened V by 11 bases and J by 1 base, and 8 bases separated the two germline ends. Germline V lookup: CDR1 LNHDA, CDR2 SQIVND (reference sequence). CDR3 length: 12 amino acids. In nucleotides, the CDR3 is TGTGCCCACGCGGGGAACACCGGGGAGCTGTTTTTT. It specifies CAHAGNTGELFF. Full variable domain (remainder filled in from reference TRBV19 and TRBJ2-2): DGGITQSPKYLFRKEGQNVTLSCEQNLNHDAMYWYRQDPGQGLRLIYYSQIVNDFQKGDIAEGYSVSREKKESFPLTVTSAQKNPTAFYLCAHAGNTGELFFGEGSRLTVL.

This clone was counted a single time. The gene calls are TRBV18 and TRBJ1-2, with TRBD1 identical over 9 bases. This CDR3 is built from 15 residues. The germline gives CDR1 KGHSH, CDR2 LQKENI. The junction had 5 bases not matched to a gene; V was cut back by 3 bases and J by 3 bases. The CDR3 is CASSPEGQGYYGYTF. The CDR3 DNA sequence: TGTGCCAGCTCACCGGAGGGACAGGGTTACTATGGCTACACCTTC.

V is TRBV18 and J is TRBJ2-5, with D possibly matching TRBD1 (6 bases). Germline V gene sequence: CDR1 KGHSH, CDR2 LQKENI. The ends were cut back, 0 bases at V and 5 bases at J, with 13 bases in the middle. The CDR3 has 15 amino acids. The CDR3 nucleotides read TGTGCCAGCTCACCACCAACAGGGCGTAGCGAGACCCAGTACTTC. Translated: CASSPPTGRSETQYF. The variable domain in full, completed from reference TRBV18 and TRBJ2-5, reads NAGVMQNPRHLVRRRGQEARLRCSPMKGHSHVYWYRQLPEEGLKFMVYLQKENIIDESGMPKERFSAEFPKEGPSILRIQQVVRGDSAAYFCASSPPTGRSETQYFGPGTRLLVL.

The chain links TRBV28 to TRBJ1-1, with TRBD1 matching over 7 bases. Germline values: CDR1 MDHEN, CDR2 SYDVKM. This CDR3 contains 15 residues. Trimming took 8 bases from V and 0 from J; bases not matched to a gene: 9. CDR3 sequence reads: CASGGNRGLNTEAFF. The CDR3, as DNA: TGTGCCAGCGGTGGGAACAGGGGCTTGAACACTGAAGCTTTCTTT.

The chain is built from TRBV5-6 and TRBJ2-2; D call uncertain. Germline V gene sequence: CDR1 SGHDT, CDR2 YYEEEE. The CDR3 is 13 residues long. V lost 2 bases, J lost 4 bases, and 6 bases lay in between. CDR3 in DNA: TGTGCCAGCAGCTTTGACACCACCGGGGAGCTGTTTTTT. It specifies CASSFDTTGELFF.

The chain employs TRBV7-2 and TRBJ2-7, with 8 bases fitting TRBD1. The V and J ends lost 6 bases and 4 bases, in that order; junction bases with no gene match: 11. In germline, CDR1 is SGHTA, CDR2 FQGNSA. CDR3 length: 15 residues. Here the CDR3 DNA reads TGTGCCAGCAGTATGAGGGGACAGGATAATTACGAGCAGTACTTC. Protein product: CASSMRGQDNYEQYF.

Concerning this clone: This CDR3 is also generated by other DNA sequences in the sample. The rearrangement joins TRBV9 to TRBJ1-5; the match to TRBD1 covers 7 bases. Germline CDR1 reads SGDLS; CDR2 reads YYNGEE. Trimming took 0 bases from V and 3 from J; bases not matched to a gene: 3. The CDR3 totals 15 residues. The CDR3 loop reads CASSVGQGLNQPQHF. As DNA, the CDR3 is TGTGCCAGCAGCGTAGGACAGGGCCTCAATCAGCCCCAGCATTTT. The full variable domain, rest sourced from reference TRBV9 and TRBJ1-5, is DSGVTQTPKHLITATGQRVTLRCSPRSGDLSVYWYQQSLDQGLQFLIQYYNGEERAKGNILERFSAQQFPDLHSELNLSSLELGDSALYFCASSVGQGLNQPQHFGDGTRLSIL.

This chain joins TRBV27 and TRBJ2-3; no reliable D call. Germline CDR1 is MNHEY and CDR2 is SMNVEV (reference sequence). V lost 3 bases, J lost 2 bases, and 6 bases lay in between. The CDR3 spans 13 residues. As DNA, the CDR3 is TGTGCCAGCAGTTTCGGGTACACAGATACGCAGTATTTT. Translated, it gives CASSFGYTDTQYF.

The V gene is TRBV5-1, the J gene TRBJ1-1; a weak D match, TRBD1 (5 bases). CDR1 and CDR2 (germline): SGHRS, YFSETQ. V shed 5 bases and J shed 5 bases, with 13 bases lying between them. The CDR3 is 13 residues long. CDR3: CASSLRRGTEAFF. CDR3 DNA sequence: TGCGCCAGCAGTTTGCGACGGGGGACTGAAGCTTTCTTT.

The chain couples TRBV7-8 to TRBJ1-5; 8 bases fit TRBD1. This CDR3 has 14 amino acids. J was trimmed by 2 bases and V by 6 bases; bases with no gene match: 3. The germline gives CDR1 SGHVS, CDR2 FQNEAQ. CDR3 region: CASSAGGGNQPQHF. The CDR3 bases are TGTGCCAGCAGTGCAGGGGGCGGCAATCAGCCCCAGCATTTT.

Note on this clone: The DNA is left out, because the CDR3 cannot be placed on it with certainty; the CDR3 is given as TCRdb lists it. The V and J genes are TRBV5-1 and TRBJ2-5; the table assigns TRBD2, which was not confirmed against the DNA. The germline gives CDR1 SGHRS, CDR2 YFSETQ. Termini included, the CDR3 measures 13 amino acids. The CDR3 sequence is CASSSSGVETQYF.

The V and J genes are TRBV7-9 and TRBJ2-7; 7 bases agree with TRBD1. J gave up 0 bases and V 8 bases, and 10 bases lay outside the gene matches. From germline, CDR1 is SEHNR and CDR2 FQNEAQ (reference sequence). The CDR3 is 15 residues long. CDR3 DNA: TGTGCCAGCTCCCGTCCGGACAGGAACTCCTACGAGCAGTACTTC. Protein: CASSRPDRNSYEQYF.

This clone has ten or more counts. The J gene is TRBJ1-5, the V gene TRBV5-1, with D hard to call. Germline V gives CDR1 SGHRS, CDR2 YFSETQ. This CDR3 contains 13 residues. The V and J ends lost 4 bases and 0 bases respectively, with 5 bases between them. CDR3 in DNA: TGCGCCAGCAGCCTTTATAGCAATCAGCCCCAGCATTTT. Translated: CASSLYSNQPQHF.

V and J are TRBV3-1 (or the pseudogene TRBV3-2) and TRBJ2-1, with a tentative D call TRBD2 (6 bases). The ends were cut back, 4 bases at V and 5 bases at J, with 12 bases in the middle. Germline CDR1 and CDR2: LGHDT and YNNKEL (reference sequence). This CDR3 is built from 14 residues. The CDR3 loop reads CASSPWDLNNEQFF. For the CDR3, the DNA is TGTGCCAGCAGCCCATGGGACTTGAACAATGAGCAGTTCTTC.